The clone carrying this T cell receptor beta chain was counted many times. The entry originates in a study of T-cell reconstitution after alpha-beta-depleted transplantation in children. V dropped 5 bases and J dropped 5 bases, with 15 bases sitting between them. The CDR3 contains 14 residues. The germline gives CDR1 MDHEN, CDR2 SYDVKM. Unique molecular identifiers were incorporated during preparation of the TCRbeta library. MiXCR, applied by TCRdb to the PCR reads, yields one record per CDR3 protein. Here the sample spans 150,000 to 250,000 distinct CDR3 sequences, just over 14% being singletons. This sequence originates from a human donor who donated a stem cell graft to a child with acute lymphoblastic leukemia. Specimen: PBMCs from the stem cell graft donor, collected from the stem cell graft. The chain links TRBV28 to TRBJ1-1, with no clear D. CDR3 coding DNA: TGTGCCAGCAGTCCTCCTCCGAGAGGGACTGAAGCTTTCTTT. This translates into CASSPPPRGTEAFF.